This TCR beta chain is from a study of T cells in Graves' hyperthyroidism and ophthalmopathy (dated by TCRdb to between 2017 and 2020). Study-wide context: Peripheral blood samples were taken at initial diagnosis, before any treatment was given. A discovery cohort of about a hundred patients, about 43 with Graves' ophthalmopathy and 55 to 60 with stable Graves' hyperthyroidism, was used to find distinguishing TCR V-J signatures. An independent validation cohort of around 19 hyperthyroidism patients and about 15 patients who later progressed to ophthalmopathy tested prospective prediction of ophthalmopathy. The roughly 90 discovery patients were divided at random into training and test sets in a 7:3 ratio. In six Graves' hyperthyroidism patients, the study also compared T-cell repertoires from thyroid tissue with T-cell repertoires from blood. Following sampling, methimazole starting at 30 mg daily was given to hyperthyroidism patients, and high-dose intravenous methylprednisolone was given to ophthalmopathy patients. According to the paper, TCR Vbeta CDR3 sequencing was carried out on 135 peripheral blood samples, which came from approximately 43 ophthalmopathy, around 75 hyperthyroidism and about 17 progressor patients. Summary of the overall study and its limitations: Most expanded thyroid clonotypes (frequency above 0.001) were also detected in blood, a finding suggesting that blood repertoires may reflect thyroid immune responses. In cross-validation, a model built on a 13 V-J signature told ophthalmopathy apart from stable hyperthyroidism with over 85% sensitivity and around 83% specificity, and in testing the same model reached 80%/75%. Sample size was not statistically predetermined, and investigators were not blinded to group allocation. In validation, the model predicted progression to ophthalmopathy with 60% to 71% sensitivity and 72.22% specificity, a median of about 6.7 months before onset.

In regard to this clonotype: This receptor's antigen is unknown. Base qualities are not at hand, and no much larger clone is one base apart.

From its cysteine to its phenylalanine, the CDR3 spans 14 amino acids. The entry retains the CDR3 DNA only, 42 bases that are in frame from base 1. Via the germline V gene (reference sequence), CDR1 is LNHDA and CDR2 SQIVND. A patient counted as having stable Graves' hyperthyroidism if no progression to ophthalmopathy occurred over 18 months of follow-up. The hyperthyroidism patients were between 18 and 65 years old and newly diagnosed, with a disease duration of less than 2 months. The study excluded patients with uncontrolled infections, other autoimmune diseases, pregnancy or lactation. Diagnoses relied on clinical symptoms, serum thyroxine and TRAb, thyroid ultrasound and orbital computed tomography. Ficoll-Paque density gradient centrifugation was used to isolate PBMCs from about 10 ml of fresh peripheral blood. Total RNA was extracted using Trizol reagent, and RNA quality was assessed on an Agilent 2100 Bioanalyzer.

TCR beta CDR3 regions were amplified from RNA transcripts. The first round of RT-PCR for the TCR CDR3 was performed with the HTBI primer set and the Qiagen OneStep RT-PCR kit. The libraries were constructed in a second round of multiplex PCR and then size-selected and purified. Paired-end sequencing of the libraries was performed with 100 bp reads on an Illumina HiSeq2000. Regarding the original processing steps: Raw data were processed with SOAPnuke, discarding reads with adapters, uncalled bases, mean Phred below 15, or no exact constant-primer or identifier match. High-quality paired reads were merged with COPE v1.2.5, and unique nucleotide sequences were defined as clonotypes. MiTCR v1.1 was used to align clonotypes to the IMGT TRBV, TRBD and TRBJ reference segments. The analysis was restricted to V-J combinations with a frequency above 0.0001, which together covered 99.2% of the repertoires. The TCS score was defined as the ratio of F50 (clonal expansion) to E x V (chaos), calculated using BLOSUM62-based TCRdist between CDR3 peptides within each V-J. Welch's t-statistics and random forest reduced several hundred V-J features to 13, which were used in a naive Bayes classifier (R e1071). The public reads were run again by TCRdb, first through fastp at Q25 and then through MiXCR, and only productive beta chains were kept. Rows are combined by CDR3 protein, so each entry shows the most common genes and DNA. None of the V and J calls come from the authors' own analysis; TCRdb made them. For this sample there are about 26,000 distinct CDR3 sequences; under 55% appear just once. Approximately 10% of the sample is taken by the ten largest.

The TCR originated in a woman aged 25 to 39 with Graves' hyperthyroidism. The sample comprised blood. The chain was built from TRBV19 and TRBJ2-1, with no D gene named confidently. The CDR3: CVSHQARLLNEQFF. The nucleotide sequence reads TGTGTCAGCCATCAGGCAAGACTCTTGAATGAGCAGTTCTTC.